The next 23 T cell receptor beta chains were all read from a single sample in a study of T cell responses to AZD1222 COVID-19 vaccine. TCRdb's copy holds only in-frame clones and misses some; the assay was immunoSEQ multiplex PCR. The sample holds around 99,000 clones, approximately 90% seen once. The specimen was peripheral blood, collected 28 days after the second AZD1222 dose. Source of these receptors: an adult who received the AZD1222 COVID-19 vaccine.

The CDR3 DNA reads as TGCGCCAGCAGCCAAGGCGTGGGAAAATCCTACAATGAGCAGTTCTTC. As protein: CASSQGVGKSYNEQFF. The V call is TRBV4-1, the J call TRBJ2-1; D call uncertain. Germline values: CDR1 MGHRA, CDR2 YSYEKL. This CDR3 contains 16 residues. V was cut by 1 base and J by 1 base, with 11 bases left in between.

This clone was recorded once. This chain joins TRBV7-9 and TRBJ1-1; 9 bases map to TRBD1. V shed 1 base, J shed 7 bases, and the junction held 10 bases outside the gene matches. Germline lookup yields CDR1 SEHNR and CDR2 FQNEAQ (reference sequence). This CDR3 comprises 16 residues. The chain's CDR3 is CASSLGIQGAVSEAFF. For the CDR3, the DNA is TGTGCCAGCAGCTTAGGGATACAGGGGGCTGTCAGTGAAGCTTTCTTT. The full variable domain, rest sourced from reference TRBV7-9 and TRBJ1-1, is DTGVSQNPRHKITKRGQNVTFRCDPISEHNRLYWYRQTLGQGPEFLTYFQNEAQLEKSRLLSDRFSAERPKGSFSTLEIQRTEQGDSAMYLCASSLGIQGAVSEAFFGQGTRLTVV.

The chain carries TRBV5-4 and TRBJ2-1; D might be TRBD1 (5 bases). This CDR3 region has 16 residues. Germline values: CDR1 SGHNT, CDR2 YYREEE (reference sequence). Trimming shortened V by 0 bases and J by 4 bases, and 14 bases separated the two germline ends. CDR3 nucleotides: TGTGCCAGCAGCTTGGGGCAGGGTTTGGTTTACAATGAGCAGTTCTTC. This translates into CASSLGQGLVYNEQFF. The full variable domain, in which reference TRBV5-4 and TRBJ2-1 provide the parts outside the CDR3, is ETGVTQSPTHLIKTRGQQVTLRCSSQSGHNTVSWYQQALGQGPQFIFQYYREEENGRGNFPPRFSGLQFPNYSSELNVNALELDDSALYLCASSLGQGLVYNEQFFGPGTRLTVL.

V gene TRBV16 combines with J gene TRBJ1-1; possibly TRBD1 for D (5 bases). The CDR3 runs 15 residues. Trimming left V 0 bases short and J 3 bases short, with 11 bases between. Germline-derived CDR1 and CDR2 are KGHSY and FQNENV. This CDR3 reads CASSQSGRAYTEAFF. CDR3 bases: TGTGCCAGCAGCCAATCGGGCAGGGCATACACTGAAGCTTTCTTT.

The genes are TRBV28 and TRBJ2-3; TRBD2 matches 10 bases. Looked up from germline, CDR1 is MDHEN and CDR2 is SYDVKM. V was clipped by 2 bases and J by 2 bases; unmatched bases: 4. This CDR3 has 16 amino acids. The CDR3, as DNA: TGTGCCAGCAGTTTAACCGGACTAGCGGACACAGATACGCAGTATTTT. Amino acid sequence: CASSLTGLADTDTQYF.

The chain employs TRBV4-1 and TRBJ2-1; 14 bases align to TRBD2. The CDR3 extends over 19 amino acids. J lost 3 bases, V lost 0 bases, and 7 bases had no gene match. Germline CDR1 and CDR2: MGHRA and YSYEKL. CDR3 bases: TGCGCCAGCAGCCAAGATTTGACTAGCGGGGGGGCCATCTACAATGAGCAGTTCTTC. It yields the protein CASSQDLTSGGAIYNEQFF.

The chain joins TRBV19 to TRBJ1-1; 10 bases map to TRBD1. Trimming cost V 7 bases and J 6 bases; bases outside gene matches: 8. Per the germline V gene, CDR1 is LNHDA and CDR2 is SQIVND (reference sequence). The CDR3 is 14 residues long. The CDR3 region is CASTLTGGLSEAFF. The CDR3 bases are TGTGCCAGTACCCTGACAGGGGGCTTATCTGAAGCTTTCTTT.

This rearrangement joins TRBV27 to TRBJ2-7, with TRBD1 matching 7 bases. V lost 4 bases, J lost 5 bases, and 8 bases stayed unmatched. The CDR3 spans 14 residues. Germline-derived CDR1 and CDR2 are MNHEY and SMNVEV (reference sequence). CDR3 DNA sequence: TGTGCCAGCAGTTCCCCAACGAGGGGGCACGAGCAGTACTTC. Residues: CASSSPTRGHEQYF.

V is TRBV4-1 and J is TRBJ2-7; 12 bases are a match to TRBD2. The CDR3 is 17 residues long. V gave up 0 bases and J gave up 3 bases; unmatched junction bases: 6. Germline values: CDR1 MGHRA, CDR2 YSYEKL. The CDR3 DNA reads TGCGCCAGCAGCCAAGACCCCCGGACTAGCGGGAACTACGAGCAGTACTTC. Translating gives CASSQDPRTSGNYEQYF.

V and J are TRBV7-2 and TRBJ1-1, with D possibly TRBD1 on 5 matching bases. The germline V gene has CDR1 SGHTA and CDR2 FQGNSA. V was cut by 1 base and J by 3 bases, with 12 bases left in between. This CDR3 has 15 residues. The CDR3 bases are TGTGCCAGCAGCTTAGTTTCAGGGAAGGACACTGAAGCTTTCTTT. It encodes CASSLVSGKDTEAFF.

This chain joins TRBV7-8 and TRBJ1-5; D ambiguous. V was cut by 0 bases and J by 0 bases, with 15 bases left in between. CDR3 length: 18 residues. Germline V gives CDR1 SGHVS, CDR2 FQNEAQ. This chain's CDR3 is CASSLAQTATYSNQPQHF. The CDR3 nucleotides read TGTGCCAGCAGCTTAGCTCAGACGGCCACTTATAGCAATCAGCCCCAGCATTTT.

The chain links TRBV2 to TRBJ1-2, with unresolved D. Germline V lookup: CDR1 SNHLY, CDR2 FYNNEI. V lost 3 bases, J lost 0 bases, and 5 bases lay in between. The CDR3 is made up of 13 amino acids. The CDR3 here is CASSEGTNYGYTF. The CDR3, as DNA: TGTGCCAGCAGTGAGGGAACTAACTATGGCTACACCTTC.

This sequence joins TRBV10-3 and TRBJ2-1; 7 nucleotides match TRBD1. Germline V gives CDR1 ENHRY, CDR2 SYGVKD. The CDR3 length is 15 residues. J gave up 2 bases and V 4 bases, and 5 bases lay outside the gene matches. This chain's CDR3 is CAISGGGSPYNEQFF. Here the CDR3 DNA reads TGTGCCATCAGTGGAGGGGGCTCTCCCTACAATGAGCAGTTCTTC.

This clone appeared a single time. The genes are TRBV19 and TRBJ2-3; D is undetermined. This CDR3 has 11 amino acids. CDR1 and CDR2 (germline): LNHDA, SQIVND (reference sequence). V was trimmed by 7 bases and J by 9 bases, leaving 11 bases between them. The CDR3 protein is CASTDTITQYF. CDR3 nucleotide sequence: TGTGCCAGTACCGACACCATAACGCAGTATTTT. The full variable domain, its missing parts supplied by reference TRBV19 and TRBJ2-3, is DGGITQSPKYLFRKEGQNVTLSCEQNLNHDAMYWYRQDPGQGLRLIYYSQIVNDFQKGDIAEGYSVSREKKESFPLTVTSAQKNPTAFYLCASTDTITQYFGPGTRLTVL.

The V and J genes are TRBV10-3 and TRBJ1-5, with D perhaps matching TRBD1 (5 bases). This CDR3 has 15 residues. Trimming shortened V by 10 bases and J by 0 bases, and 16 bases separated the two germline ends. The germline V gene encodes CDR1 ENHRY and CDR2 SYGVKD. Here the CDR3 reads CATRFEGVSNQPQHF. The CDR3, as DNA: TGTGCCACCCGGTTCGAAGGGGTTAGCAATCAGCCCCAGCATTTT.

The rearrangement links TRBV7-9 to TRBJ2-3; 8 bases line up with TRBD1. Germline V gene data show CDR1 as SEHNR and CDR2 as FQNEAQ (reference sequence). The CDR3 totals 15 residues. The V gene end was trimmed by 5 bases and the J gene end by 5 bases; junction bases not matched to a gene: 9. Here the CDR3 reads CASSPRDRTLDTQYF. For the CDR3, the DNA is TGTGCCAGCAGCCCGCGGGACAGGACCTTAGATACGCAGTATTTT.

The chain uses TRBV5-4 and TRBJ1-2; D may be TRBD1 (6 bases). V dropped 4 bases and J dropped 6 bases, with 19 bases sitting between them. The CDR3 loop spans 15 amino acids. Germline CDR1 reads SGHNT; CDR2 reads YYREEE (reference sequence). The CDR3 loop is CASSISLQGQDGYTF. The CDR3 DNA reads TGTGCCAGCAGCATAAGCCTACAGGGTCAAGATGGCTACACCTTC.

The rearrangement joins TRBV12-5 to TRBJ2-7; 8 bases are shared with TRBD1. Per germline, CDR1 LGHNT and CDR2 FRNRAP. J lost 2 bases, V lost 4 bases, and 7 bases had no gene match. The CDR3 contains 15 residues. The CDR3 spells CASGSGQDGTYEQYF. CDR3 bases: TGTGCTAGTGGTTCGGGACAGGACGGGACCTACGAGCAGTACTTC.

This sequence joins TRBV14 and TRBJ2-5; 8 nucleotides agree with TRBD1. Germline V CDR1 and CDR2: SGHDN, FVKESK. V was clipped by 4 bases and J by 2 bases; unmatched bases: 9. The length of the CDR3 is 16 residues. CDR3 amino acids: CASSPTRGTGQETQYF. The DNA for the CDR3 is TGTGCCAGCAGCCCCACCCGAGGGACAGGACAAGAGACCCAGTACTTC.

The rearrangement links TRBV24-1 to TRBJ1-5; 9 bases are shared with TRBD1. Looked up from germline, CDR1 is KGHDR and CDR2 is SFDVKD. The V segment lost 9 bases and the J segment 6 bases; nucleotides outside the gene matches: 5. This CDR3 is 13 amino acids long. The CDR3: CATAGQGGQPQHF. CDR3 sequence (DNA): TGTGCCACCGCGGGACAGGGAGGTCAGCCCCAGCATTTT.

The chain joins TRBV5-1 to TRBJ2-7, with 10 bases identical to TRBD2. V lost 2 bases to trimming and J lost 6 bases; unmatched junction nucleotides: 11. The CDR3 is made up of 16 amino acids. Germline V gene lookup returns CDR1 SGHRS and CDR2 YFSETQ. The chain's CDR3 is CASSFRSGRGLGEQYF. The CDR3 DNA sequence: TGCGCCAGCAGCTTTCGCAGCGGGAGGGGGCTCGGCGAGCAGTACTTC.

This sequence joins TRBV28 and TRBJ1-2, with D unresolved. The CDR3 extends over 10 amino acids. V lost 5 bases and J lost 5, with 3 bases in between. Germline V gene data show CDR1 as MDHEN and CDR2 as SYDVKM. As DNA, the CDR3 is TGTGCCAGCAGTCAGTATGGCTACACCTTC. This gives the protein CASSQYGYTF.

The V call is TRBV7-3, the J call TRBJ2-1; D unclear. This CDR3 contains 15 residues. Per the germline V gene, CDR1 is SGHTA and CDR2 is FQGTGA. Trimming removed 5 bases from V and 5 bases from J, with 16 bases in between. CDR3 nucleotides: TGTGCCAGCAGCCGCGGAGAATCCCCCAACAATGAGCAGTTCTTC. Protein sequence: CASSRGESPNNEQFF.